This T cell receptor (beta chain) was sequenced during a study of blood T cell repertoires in COVID-19. Looking at the study overall: T cells, B-cell-depleted T cells, or PBMCs supplied cDNA or gDNA.

Profiling relied on immunoSEQ multiplex PCR, and the TCRdb table lists in-frame clones only, not all of them. The repertoire holds over 150,000 clones, with around 85% as singletons. V was clipped by 2 bases and J by 0 bases; unmatched bases: 5. Germline V gene sequence: CDR1 SGHTA, CDR2 FQGTGA. CDR3 size: 16 residues. This clone turned up a few times. Source material: peripheral blood. The V call is TRBV7-3, the J call TRBJ2-3; TRBD2 matches at 7 bases. The sequence was obtained from a man aged 55 to 70 with COVID-19, enrolled during active disease. The CDR3 protein is CASSLLGSGSTDTQYF. The CDR3 DNA sequence: TGTGCCAGCAGCTTACTAGGTAGCGGGAGCACAGATACGCAGTATTTT.